This T cell receptor (beta chain) is from a study of shared T cell receptors in the human thymus. In the case of this clone: The junction departs from germline at one end; a sequencing error may be responsible.

The assay was immunoSEQ multiplex PCR, and TCRdb's table has in-frame clones only and misses some. The sample has hundreds of thousands of clones; about 87% are singletons. The germline CDR1 and CDR2 sequences are SSHAT and FNYEAQ (reference sequence). This CDR3 has 17 residues. These same data were also listed under a study on human thymus T cells. From that study: All donors were healthy Finnish infants who were undergoing corrective surgery to treat congenital heart defects. Resected material from corrective heart surgery provided the thymus tissue analysed. Thymic and blood repertoires seemed to favor certain V and J genes. Related work showed strongly overlapping thymic repertoires across unrelated individuals.

The clonotype comes from a boy under two years old with a congenital heart defect. V gene TRBV7-7 combines with J gene TRBJ2-3, with D possibly TRBD2 on 5 matching bases. Sequencing was done on a sample of thymocytes. The DNA for the CDR3 is TGTGCTAGCAGCCCCCGTTCGGGGATTGGGCACACAGATACGCAGTATTTT. It is translated as CASSPRSGIGHTDTQYF.